The following is a T cell receptor beta chain sequence with its context. The CDR3 is 15 residues long. J was trimmed by 7 bases and V by 4 bases; bases with no gene match: 10. In germline, CDR1 is MDHEN, CDR2 SYDVKM. This entry comes from a study of blood T cell repertoires in COVID-19. Original data processing: Amplification of reference gene primers provided the estimated nucleated cell counts. This table comes from immunoSEQ multiplex PCR, and its TCRdb copy is limited to in-frame clones, with some not included. D and trimming were read from the DNA, whereas the V and J calls and clone size are those reported in that table. The sample comprises roughly 200,000 clones, roughly 86% of which are singletons, and roughly 5.9% rests with the top ten.

V gene TRBV28 combines with J gene TRBJ1-5; 7 bases line up with TRBD1. The sequence was obtained from a man aged 40-49 years with acute COVID-19. The sequencing input was PBMCs or T cells enriched from blood (not recorded which). The CDR3 DNA is TGTGCCAGCAGTTCAGGCTACAGGGGACAGCAGCCCCAGCATTTT. As protein: CASSSGYRGQQPQHF.